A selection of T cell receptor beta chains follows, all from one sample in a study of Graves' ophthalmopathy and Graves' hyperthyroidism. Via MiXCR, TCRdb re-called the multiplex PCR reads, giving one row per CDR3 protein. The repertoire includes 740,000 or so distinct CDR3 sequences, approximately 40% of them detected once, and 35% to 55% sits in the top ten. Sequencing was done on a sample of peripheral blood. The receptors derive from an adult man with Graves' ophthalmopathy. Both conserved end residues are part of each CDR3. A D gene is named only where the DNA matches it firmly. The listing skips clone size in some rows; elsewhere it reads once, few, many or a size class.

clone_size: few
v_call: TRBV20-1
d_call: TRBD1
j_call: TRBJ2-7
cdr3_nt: TGCAGTTTAGACAGGGACCCCTACGAGCAGTACTTC
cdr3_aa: CSLDRDPYEQYF

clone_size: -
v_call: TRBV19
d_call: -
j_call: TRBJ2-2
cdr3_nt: TGTGCCAGTAGCCCCAGTATTACCCTCGGGGAGCTGTTTTTT
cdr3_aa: CASSPSITLGELFF

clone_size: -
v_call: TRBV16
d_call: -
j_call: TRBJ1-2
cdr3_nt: TGTGCCAGCAGCTTAGCCCAGGGGAGCGCCTATGGCTACACCTTC
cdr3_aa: CASSLAQGSAYGYTF

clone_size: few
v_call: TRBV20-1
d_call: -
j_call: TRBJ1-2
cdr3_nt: TGCAGTGCTAGAGGAACAGCTAACTATGGCTACACCTTC
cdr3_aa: CSARGTANYGYTF

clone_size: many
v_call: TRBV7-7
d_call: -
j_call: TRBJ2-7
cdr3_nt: TGTGCTAGCAGCTTAGAATCGGGGGACAGTAACCACGAGCAGTACTTC
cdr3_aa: CASSLESGDSNHEQYF

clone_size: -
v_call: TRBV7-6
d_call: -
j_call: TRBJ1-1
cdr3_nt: TGTGCCAGCACCGATTACCCTGGACAGATGAACACTGAAGCTTTCTTT
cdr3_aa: CASTDYPGQMNTEAFF

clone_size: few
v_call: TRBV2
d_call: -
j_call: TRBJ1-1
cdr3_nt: TGTGCCAGCAGAGCTCGGGGAGGGGGGATGAACACTGAAGCTTTCTTT
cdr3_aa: CASRARGGGMNTEAFF

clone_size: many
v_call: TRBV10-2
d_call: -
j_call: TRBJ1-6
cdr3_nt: TGCGCCAGCAGTGAGTTTGGACGGCGGTCACCCCTCCACTTT
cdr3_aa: CASSEFGRRSPLHF

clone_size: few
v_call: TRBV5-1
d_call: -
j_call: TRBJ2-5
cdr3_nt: TGCGCCAGCAGCTTGAAGCGGGAGACCCAGTACTTC
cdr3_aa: CASSLKRETQYF

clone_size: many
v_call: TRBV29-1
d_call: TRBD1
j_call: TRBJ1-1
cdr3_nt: TGCAGCGTTGTATCGAGGGGGCCGAACACTGAAGCTTTCTTT
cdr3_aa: CSVVSRGPNTEAFF

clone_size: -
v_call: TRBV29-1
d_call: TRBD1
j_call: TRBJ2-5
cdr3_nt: TGCAGCGGTCTGACAGGGGAGACCCAGTACTTC
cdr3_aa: CSGLTGETQYF

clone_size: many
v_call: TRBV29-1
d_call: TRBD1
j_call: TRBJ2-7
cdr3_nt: TGCAGCGCCGTTGCCCCGGGACAGTTTACCTACGAGCAGTACTTC
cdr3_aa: CSAVAPGQFTYEQYF

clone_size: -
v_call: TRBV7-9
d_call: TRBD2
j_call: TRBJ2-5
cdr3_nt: TGTGCCAGCAGCTCTGGGACTAGCGGGAGTTCAGAGACCCAGTACTTC
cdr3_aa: CASSSGTSGSSETQYF

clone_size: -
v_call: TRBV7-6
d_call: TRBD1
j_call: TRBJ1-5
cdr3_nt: TGTGCCAGCAGCTTAAACGTCGCGGACAGGGGGCATCAGCCCCAGCATTTT
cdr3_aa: CASSLNVADRGHQPQHF

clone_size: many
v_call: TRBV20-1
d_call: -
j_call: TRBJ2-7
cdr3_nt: TGCAGTGCTAGAAGCGGGTTCTACGAGCAGTACTTC
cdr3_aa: CSARSGFYEQYF

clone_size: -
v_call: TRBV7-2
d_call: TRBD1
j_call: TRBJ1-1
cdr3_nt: TGTGCCAGCGGGACAGGGGGCGATGAAGCTTTCTTT
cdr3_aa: CASGTGGDEAFF

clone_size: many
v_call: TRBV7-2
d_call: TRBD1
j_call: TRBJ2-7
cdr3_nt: TGTGCCAGCAGCCTGACAGGGCGGTACGAGCAGTACTTC
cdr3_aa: CASSLTGRYEQYF

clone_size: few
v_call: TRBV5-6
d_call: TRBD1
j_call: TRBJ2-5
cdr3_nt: TGTGCCAGCAGCGGGGGACAGGGTCAAGAGACCCAGTACTTC
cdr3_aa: CASSGGQGQETQYF

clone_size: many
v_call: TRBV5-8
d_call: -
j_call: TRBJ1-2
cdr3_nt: TGTGCCAGCACCCGAATGCTAGGGGGCTATGGCTACACCTTC
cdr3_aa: CASTRMLGGYGYTF

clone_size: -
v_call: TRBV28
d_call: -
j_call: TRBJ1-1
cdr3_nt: TGTGCCACTCTGGCCGCAGGGGACACTGAAGCTTTCTTT
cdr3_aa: CATLAAGDTEAFF

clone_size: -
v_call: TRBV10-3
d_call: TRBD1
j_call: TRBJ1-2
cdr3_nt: TGTGCCATCAGTGGGGACAGGGTCGGAAACACCTTC
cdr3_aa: CAISGDRVGNTF

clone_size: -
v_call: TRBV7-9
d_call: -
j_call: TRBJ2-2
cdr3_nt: TGCGCCAGCAGCCAAAGAGGGGCATCGAACACCGGGGAGCTGTTTTTT
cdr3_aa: CASSQRGASNTGELFF

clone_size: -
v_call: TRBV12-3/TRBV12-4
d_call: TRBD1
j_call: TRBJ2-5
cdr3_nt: TGTGCCAGCACCCGGACAGGGGGTCAAGAGACCCAGTACTTC
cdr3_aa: CASTRTGGQETQYF

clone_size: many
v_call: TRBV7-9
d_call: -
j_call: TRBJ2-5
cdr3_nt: TGTGCCAGCACCGGGACGGCGATCCAAGAGACCCAGTACTTC
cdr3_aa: CASTGTAIQETQYF

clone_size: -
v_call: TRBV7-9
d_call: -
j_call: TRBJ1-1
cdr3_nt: TGTGCCAGCAGCTCACCGGGGGAGGTCAACACTGAAGCTTTCTTT
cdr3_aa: CASSSPGEVNTEAFF

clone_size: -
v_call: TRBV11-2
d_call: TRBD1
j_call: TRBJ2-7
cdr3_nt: TGTGCCAGCAGCCCTAGTACAGGGGGGCGCGAGCAGTACTTC
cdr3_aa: CASSPSTGGREQYF

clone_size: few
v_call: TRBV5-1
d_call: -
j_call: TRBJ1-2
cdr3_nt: TGCGCCAGCAGCTTGGATATCGGGATTGGCTACACCTTC
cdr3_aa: CASSLDIGIGYTF

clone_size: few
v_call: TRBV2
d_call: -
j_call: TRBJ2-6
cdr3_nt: TGTGCCAGCAGTTCCCGGTCCCTCCAGGGCTCAGGGGCCAACGTCCTGACTTTC
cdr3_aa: CASSSRSLQGSGANVLTF

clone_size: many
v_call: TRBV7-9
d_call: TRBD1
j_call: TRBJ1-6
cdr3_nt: TGTGCCAGCAGCTTCCAAGCGGGACAGGGAGCACCCCTCCACTTT
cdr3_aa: CASSFQAGQGAPLHF

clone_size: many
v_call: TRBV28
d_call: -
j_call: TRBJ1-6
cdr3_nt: TGTGCCAGCACGCAGGGGTATAATTCACCCCTCCACTTT
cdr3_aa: CASTQGYNSPLHF

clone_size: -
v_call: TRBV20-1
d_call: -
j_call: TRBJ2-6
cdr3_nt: TGCAGTGCTAGGTCGCCGGGTTCTGGGGCCAACGTCCTGACTTTC
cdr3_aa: CSARSPGSGANVLTF

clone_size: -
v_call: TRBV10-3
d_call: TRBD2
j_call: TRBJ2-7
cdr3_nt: TGTGCCAGCAGTACAGGGACTAGCGGCTACGAGCAGTACTTC
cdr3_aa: CASSTGTSGYEQYF

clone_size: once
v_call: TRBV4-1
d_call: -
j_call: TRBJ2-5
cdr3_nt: TGCGCCAGCAGCCGAAGGAAGGCGGAGACCCAGTACTTC
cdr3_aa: CASSRRKAETQYF

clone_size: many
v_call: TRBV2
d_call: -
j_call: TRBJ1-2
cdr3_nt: TGTGCCAGCAGGGGCCCTCTAATACAGGGTCAGTGGGGCTACACCTTC
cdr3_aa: CASRGPLIQGQWGYTF

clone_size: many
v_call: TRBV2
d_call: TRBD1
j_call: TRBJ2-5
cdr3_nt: TGTGCCAGCAGCGCCGGGACAGGTCGTGGCTCGGCCCAGTACTTC
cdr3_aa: CASSAGTGRGSAQYF

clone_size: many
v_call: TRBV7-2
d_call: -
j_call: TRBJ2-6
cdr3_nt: TGTGCCAGCAGCCAAGTGGTGTTTTCTGGGGCCAACGTCCTGACTTTC
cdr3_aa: CASSQVVFSGANVLTF

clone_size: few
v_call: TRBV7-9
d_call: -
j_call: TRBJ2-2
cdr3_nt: TGCGCCAGCAGCTTGCAGCAGAACACCGGGGAGCTGTTTTTT
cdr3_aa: CASSLQQNTGELFF

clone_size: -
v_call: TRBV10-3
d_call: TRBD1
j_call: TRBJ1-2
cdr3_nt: TGTGCCAGCAGATCCGACAGGGTAGCTGGCTACACCTTC
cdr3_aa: CASRSDRVAGYTF

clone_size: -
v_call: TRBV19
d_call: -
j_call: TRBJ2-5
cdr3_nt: TGTGCCAGTAGTAAGGCGGGGTACCAAGAGACCCAGTACTTC
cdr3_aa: CASSKAGYQETQYF

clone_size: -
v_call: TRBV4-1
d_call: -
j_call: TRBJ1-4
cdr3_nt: TGCGCCAGCAGCCACCACGGACAGTCGCGATGGGGGGAAAAACTGTTTTTT
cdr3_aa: CASSHHGQSRWGEKLFF

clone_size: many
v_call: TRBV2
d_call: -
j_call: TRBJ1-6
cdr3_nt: TGTGCCAGCAGCTCTACCCCGGGTAATAATTCACCCCTCCACTTT
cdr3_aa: CASSSTPGNNSPLHF

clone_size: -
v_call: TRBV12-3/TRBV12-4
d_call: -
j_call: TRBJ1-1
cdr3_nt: TGTGCCAGCAGTCCCTTAGACGGGTTAACTCCTGAAGCTTTCTTT
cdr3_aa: CASSPLDGLTPEAFF

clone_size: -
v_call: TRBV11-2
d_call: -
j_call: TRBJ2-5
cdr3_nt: TGTGCCAGCAGCGCAGCCCTTCTTGAGACCCAGTACTTC
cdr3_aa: CASSAALLETQYF

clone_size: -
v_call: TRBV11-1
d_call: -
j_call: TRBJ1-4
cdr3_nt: TGTGCCATTCCGGGGGCGGGTGAAAAACTGTTTTTT
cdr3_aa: CAIPGAGEKLFF

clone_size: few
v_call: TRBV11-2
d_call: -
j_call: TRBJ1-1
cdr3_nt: TGTGCCAGCAGCTTAGGTCGGGGGGCCACTGAAGCTTTCTTT
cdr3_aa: CASSLGRGATEAFF

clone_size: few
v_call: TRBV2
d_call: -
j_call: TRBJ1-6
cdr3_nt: TGTGCCAGCAGTCAAGGGATGGGATCACCCCTCCACTTT
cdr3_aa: CASSQGMGSPLHF

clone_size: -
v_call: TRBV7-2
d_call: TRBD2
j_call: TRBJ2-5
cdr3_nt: TGTGCCGGGGGAACTAGCGGTGAGACCCAGTACTTC
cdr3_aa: CAGGTSGETQYF

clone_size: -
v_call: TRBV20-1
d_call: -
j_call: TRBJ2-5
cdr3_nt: TGCAGTGCTAGGGGTGTGGGACAAGAGACCCAGTACTTC
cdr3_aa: CSARGVGQETQYF

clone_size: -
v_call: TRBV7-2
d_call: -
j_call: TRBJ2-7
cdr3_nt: TGTGCCAGCAGCTTACAGACGTTTTACGAGCAGTACTTC
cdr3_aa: CASSLQTFYEQYF

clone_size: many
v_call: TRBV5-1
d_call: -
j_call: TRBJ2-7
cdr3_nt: TGCGCCAGCAGCCCGGACCTGGGCTACGAGCAGTACTTC
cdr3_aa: CASSPDLGYEQYF

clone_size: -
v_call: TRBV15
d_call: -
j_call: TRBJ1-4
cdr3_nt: TGTGCCACCAGCAGAGATCGGGGGGTGGGTAATGAAAAACTGTTTTTT
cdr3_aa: CATSRDRGVGNEKLFF

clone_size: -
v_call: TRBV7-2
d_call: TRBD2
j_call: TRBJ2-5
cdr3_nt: TGTGCCAGCAGCTTAAGGCTAGCGGGAGTCTGGGAGACCCAGTACTTC
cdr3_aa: CASSLRLAGVWETQYF

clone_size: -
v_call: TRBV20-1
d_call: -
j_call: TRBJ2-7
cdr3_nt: TGCAGTGCTCCCGGGACGGGCGGCTACGAGCAGTACTTC
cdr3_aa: CSAPGTGGYEQYF

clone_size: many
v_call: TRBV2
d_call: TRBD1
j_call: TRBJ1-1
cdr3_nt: TGTGCCAGCAGTGCGGCCGGGACAGGAAGGGCCACTGAAGCTTTCTTT
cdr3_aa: CASSAAGTGRATEAFF

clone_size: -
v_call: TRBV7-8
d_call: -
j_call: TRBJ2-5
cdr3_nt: TGTGCCAGCAGCCCCCCAGGTTCGAGGTCCCAGAACTTC
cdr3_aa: CASSPPGSRSQNF